The subject of this entry is one T cell receptor (beta chain). Its antigen remains undetermined. No much larger clone is present one base from it, and per-base qualities are unavailable. CDR3 length: 13 amino acids, cysteine to phenylalanine. Only the CDR3 portion is preserved as DNA: 39 bases, with reading frame beginning at the first base. For this chain, trimming is 11 bases at the V end and 2 bases at the J end, and the number of junction bases without a gene match is 3. Per the germline V gene, ENHRY is the CDR1 and SYGVKD is the CDR2. Explained via the paper, the time point label denotes: baseline before first vaccination. The vaccinee samples were drawn from two UK trials, COV001 and COV002, one of which was a single-blind randomized controlled phase 2/3 trial testing AZD1222 (ChAdOx1 nCoV-19) in healthy adults. For TCRbeta chain sequencing, PBMC samples from trial participants were taken at day 0 and at day 28 after the second dose.

This specimen belongs to a study of T cell responses to AZD1222 COVID-19 vaccine (dated by TCRdb to about 2021). Turning to the overall study: AZD1222 recipients whose second dose came at about 4 weeks and those whose second dose came at about 12 weeks were combined into one group, since spike-specific TCR depth and breadth did not differ between the two schedules. A total of more than 230 trial participants underwent TCR sequencing, of whom some 210 received two doses of AZD1222 and about 25 received two doses of the MenACWY control vaccine. Trial participants were enrolled into age subgroups of 18-55, 56-69 and 70-plus years, which contained about 150, 28 and 57 TCR-sequenced participants, respectively.

Broader findings and caveats from the paper: In the small 56-69-year group, the increase in depth fell short of significance, most likely because of low power. The whole spike protein was spanned by vaccine-associated CD4 TCRs, and dominant responses were seen in regions 160-218 and 743-854. Because no day 14 peak-response samples were available, the repertoires could be characterized only after the peak T cell response. Reportedly, close to half of the unique spike-specific TCRs recognized epitopes lying outside the regions that are mutated in the B.1.351 and B.1.1.7 variants. Spike-specific TCR breadth and depth rose significantly after two AZD1222 doses compared with day 0 and with MenACWY recipients. Conclusions about previously exposed vaccinees are limited, since just five to seven AZD1222 recipients were seropositive for SARS-CoV-2 at baseline. Most participants were white British and females outnumbered males, and the authors suggested that clonal diversity may have been underestimated.

The CDR3 regions of human TCRbeta chains were analyzed by immunosequencing. The original methods were these. Repertoire TCRs were matched against a reference library of SARS-CoV-2-specific TCRs generated with the MIRA antigen-specificity platform. Breadth was defined as the fraction of unique TCRs that were SARS-CoV-2-associated. Depth was defined as the fraction of total T cells that were SARS-CoV-2-associated. Using the MIRA data, every spike-specific TCR was mapped to the spike region that the TCR reacted to and assigned to either a CD4 or a CD8 class. Log10-transformed breadth and depth values were compared by one-way ANOVA with Sidak's multiple comparisons tests. In TCRdb, the immuneACCESS table is reduced to in-frame sequences with V and J assigned. These tables do not hold every clone; where another copy was compared, an unresolved V gene accounts for under half, and the others remain unexplained. The DNA gave D and trimming, while V, J and clone size come from that table. This sample gives tens of thousands of clones in total; around three quarters of them show up just once. Roughly 7.2% of the sample is in the top ten clones.

The rearranged segments are TRBV10-3 and TRBJ2-1, with 10 central nucleotides matching TRBD2. The specimen comprised peripheral blood, sampled on day 0 of AZD1222 vaccination. The TCR sequence derives from an adult in good health. This receptor carries the CDR3 CAVTSGTYNEQFF. At the DNA level, the sequence is TGTGCCGTTACTAGCGGGACCTACAATGAGCAGTTCTTC.